A selection of T cell receptor beta chains follows, all from one sample in a study of shared T cell receptors in the human thymus. The method was immunoSEQ multiplex PCR; TCRdb's version includes in-frame clones alone and lacks a portion of them. The sample records about 380,000 clones, 95% being singletons. Specimen: thymocytes. These receptors were collected from a human donor. Each CDR3 is given with its conserved first and last residue. The order of the fields is CDR3 DNA, CDR3 protein, V gene, D gene, clone size, J gene. A D gene is named only where the DNA matches it firmly. Clone size is stated in some rows and not others, as once, few, many or a class when expanded.

CDR3nt: TGTGCCAGCAGTCCAATGAGCGGGGGAGGTTCCCACGAGCAGTACTTC
CDR3aa: CASSPMSGGGSHEQYF
v_gene: TRBV5-6
d_gene: TRBD2
abundance: NA
j_gene: TRBJ2-7

CDR3nt: TGTGCCAGCAGTGTAGTGAGCCCCAGAAGGGGCAGGGCAACGGAGGGCTACACCTTC
CDR3aa: CASSVVSPRRGRATEGYTF
v_gene: TRBV28
d_gene: NA
abundance: NA
j_gene: TRBJ1-2

CDR3nt: TGTGCCAGCAGTGGGGGTGGACCGCCCTCCTACGAGCAGTACTTC
CDR3aa: CASSGGGPPSYEQYF
v_gene: TRBV2
d_gene: NA
abundance: NA
j_gene: TRBJ2-7

CDR3nt: TGTGCCAGCAGGGGGGGGGAGCCCTCCTACAATGAGCAGTTCTTC
CDR3aa: CASRGGEPSYNEQFF
v_gene: TRBV11-2
d_gene: TRBD2
abundance: NA
j_gene: TRBJ2-1

CDR3nt: TGTGCCAGCAGCCAAGGACACTCGTCCACAGATACGCAGTATTTT
CDR3aa: CASSQGHSSTDTQYF
v_gene: TRBV14
d_gene: NA
abundance: NA
j_gene: TRBJ2-3

CDR3nt: TGTGCCAGCACCTGGACAGGGAGGAGCAATCAGCCCCAGCATTTT
CDR3aa: CASTWTGRSNQPQHF
v_gene: TRBV2
d_gene: TRBD1
abundance: NA
j_gene: TRBJ1-5

CDR3nt: TGCGCCAGCAGCCCGCCCAGGACAGGGGGCAGAGATACGCAGTATTTT
CDR3aa: CASSPPRTGGRDTQYF
v_gene: TRBV4-3
d_gene: TRBD1
abundance: NA
j_gene: TRBJ2-3

CDR3nt: TGTGCCAGCAGCCAAGAAAGAAGTCAGCCCCAGCATTTT
CDR3aa: CASSQERSQPQHF
v_gene: TRBV4-2
d_gene: NA
abundance: NA
j_gene: TRBJ1-5

CDR3nt: TGTGCCAGCCTTTTCCGGGACAGGGTCTACGAGCAGTACTTC
CDR3aa: CASLFRDRVYEQYF
v_gene: TRBV6-1
d_gene: TRBD1
abundance: NA
j_gene: TRBJ2-7

CDR3nt: TGTGCCAGCAGTGGGGAGGGCAATCAGCCCCAGCATTTT
CDR3aa: CASSGEGNQPQHF
v_gene: TRBV25-1
d_gene: NA
abundance: NA
j_gene: TRBJ1-5

CDR3nt: TGTGCCAGCAGTGAATCTTTTTCCCCTCTGAGAAATGAGCAGTTCTTC
CDR3aa: CASSESFSPLRNEQFF
v_gene: TRBV6-4
d_gene: NA
abundance: NA
j_gene: TRBJ2-1

CDR3nt: TGTGCCAGCAGCCCCCGACCGACAGGGGGCGCCCCTTTAGGCAATGAGCAGTTCTTC
CDR3aa: CASSPRPTGGAPLGNEQFF
v_gene: TRBV11-2
d_gene: TRBD1
abundance: NA
j_gene: TRBJ2-1

CDR3nt: TGTGCCAGCAGCCAACTGATGAACACTGAAGCTTTCTTT
CDR3aa: CASSQLMNTEAFF
v_gene: TRBV14
d_gene: NA
abundance: NA
j_gene: TRBJ1-1

CDR3nt: TGTGCCAGCAGGCGGGACACTGAAGCTTTCTTT
CDR3aa: CASRRDTEAFF
v_gene: TRBV6-5
d_gene: NA
abundance: NA
j_gene: TRBJ1-1

CDR3nt: TGTGCCAGCAGTCACTGGGTGGGGAAAAGCTACGAGCAGTACTTC
CDR3aa: CASSHWVGKSYEQYF
v_gene: TRBV6-5
d_gene: NA
abundance: NA
j_gene: TRBJ2-7

CDR3nt: TGTGCCAGCAGCTTAGAGGCGGGAAACACCATATATTTT
CDR3aa: CASSLEAGNTIYF
v_gene: TRBV7-9
d_gene: NA
abundance: NA
j_gene: TRBJ1-3

CDR3nt: TGTGCCAGCAGTTTAAATCCGGGGAGACAGCCCCAGCATTTT
CDR3aa: CASSLNPGRQPQHF
v_gene: TRBV28
d_gene: NA
abundance: NA
j_gene: TRBJ1-5

CDR3nt: TGTGCCAGCACCACGTCCGGGACTAGCGGGAGAAGTAGCTACGAGCAGTACTTC
CDR3aa: CASTTSGTSGRSSYEQYF
v_gene: TRBV28
d_gene: TRBD2
abundance: once
j_gene: TRBJ2-7

CDR3nt: TGTGCCAGCAGCCAAAGAGGTCAGAGCTCCTACAATGAGCAGTTCTTC
CDR3aa: CASSQRGQSSYNEQFF
v_gene: TRBV14
d_gene: NA
abundance: NA
j_gene: TRBJ2-1

CDR3nt: TGTGCCAGCAGCGTAGCGGCTAGCGGAGGTCGGGATGAGCAGTTCTTC
CDR3aa: CASSVAASGGRDEQFF
v_gene: TRBV9
d_gene: TRBD2
abundance: NA
j_gene: TRBJ2-1

CDR3nt: TGTGCCAGCAGTCCGCACGCGGGAGTCCCCTACAATGAGCAGTTCTTC
CDR3aa: CASSPHAGVPYNEQFF
v_gene: TRBV28
d_gene: TRBD2
abundance: NA
j_gene: TRBJ2-1

CDR3nt: TGTGCCAGCAGCTTAACTAGCGGGAGGTTGCGAGAGACCCAGTACTTC
CDR3aa: CASSLTSGRLRETQYF
v_gene: TRBV7-8
d_gene: TRBD2
abundance: once
j_gene: TRBJ2-5

CDR3nt: TGTGCCAGTAGCCCCACCTTCCCCAAAAACATTCAGTACTTC
CDR3aa: CASSPTFPKNIQYF
v_gene: TRBV19
d_gene: NA
abundance: NA
j_gene: TRBJ2-4

CDR3nt: TGTGCCAGCAGGCCAGGGGGGAACTCCTACGAGCAGTACTTC
CDR3aa: CASRPGGNSYEQYF
v_gene: TRBV7-2
d_gene: NA
abundance: NA
j_gene: TRBJ2-7

CDR3nt: TGTGCCAGCAGTTTATGTAGTTCGGGCGCAGCGGGGACAGGCATGAACACTGAAGCTTTCTTT
CDR3aa: CASSLCSSGAAGTGMNTEAFF
v_gene: TRBV28
d_gene: TRBD1
abundance: NA
j_gene: TRBJ1-1

CDR3nt: TGCGCCAGCAGCTTGGAAGGGCGGGGAGCCAAAAACATTCAGTACTTC
CDR3aa: CASSLEGRGAKNIQYF
v_gene: TRBV5-1
d_gene: NA
abundance: NA
j_gene: TRBJ2-4

CDR3nt: TGTGCCAGCAGTCCTGGGACAGGGAATGGCAATCAGCCCCAGCATTTT
CDR3aa: CASSPGTGNGNQPQHF
v_gene: TRBV28
d_gene: TRBD1
abundance: NA
j_gene: TRBJ1-5

CDR3nt: TGTGCCAGCAGCCTGGAGGGCGGGCAAGAGACCCAGTACTTC
CDR3aa: CASSLEGGQETQYF
v_gene: TRBV11-3
d_gene: NA
abundance: NA
j_gene: TRBJ2-5

CDR3nt: TGCGCCAGCAGCCTACTATGGACTAGCGGGAGGGTAAATGAGCAGTTCTTC
CDR3aa: CASSLLWTSGRVNEQFF
v_gene: TRBV5-1
d_gene: TRBD2
abundance: NA
j_gene: TRBJ2-1

CDR3nt: TGTGCCAGAAGACGGACAGGACCCTCCTACGAGCAGTACTTC
CDR3aa: CARRRTGPSYEQYF
v_gene: TRBV5-3
d_gene: TRBD1
abundance: NA
j_gene: TRBJ2-7

CDR3nt: TGTGCCAGCAGCTCCCTATCCGCCGGCGGCGAATTGAGCAATCAGCCCCAGCATTTT
CDR3aa: CASSSLSAGGELSNQPQHF
v_gene: TRBV5-6
d_gene: NA
abundance: NA
j_gene: TRBJ1-5

CDR3nt: TGTGCCAGCAGCTTAGGCCCCTACAAGCGGGAGAACTACGAGCAGTACTTC
CDR3aa: CASSLGPYKRENYEQYF
v_gene: TRBV11-2
d_gene: TRBD2
abundance: NA
j_gene: TRBJ2-7